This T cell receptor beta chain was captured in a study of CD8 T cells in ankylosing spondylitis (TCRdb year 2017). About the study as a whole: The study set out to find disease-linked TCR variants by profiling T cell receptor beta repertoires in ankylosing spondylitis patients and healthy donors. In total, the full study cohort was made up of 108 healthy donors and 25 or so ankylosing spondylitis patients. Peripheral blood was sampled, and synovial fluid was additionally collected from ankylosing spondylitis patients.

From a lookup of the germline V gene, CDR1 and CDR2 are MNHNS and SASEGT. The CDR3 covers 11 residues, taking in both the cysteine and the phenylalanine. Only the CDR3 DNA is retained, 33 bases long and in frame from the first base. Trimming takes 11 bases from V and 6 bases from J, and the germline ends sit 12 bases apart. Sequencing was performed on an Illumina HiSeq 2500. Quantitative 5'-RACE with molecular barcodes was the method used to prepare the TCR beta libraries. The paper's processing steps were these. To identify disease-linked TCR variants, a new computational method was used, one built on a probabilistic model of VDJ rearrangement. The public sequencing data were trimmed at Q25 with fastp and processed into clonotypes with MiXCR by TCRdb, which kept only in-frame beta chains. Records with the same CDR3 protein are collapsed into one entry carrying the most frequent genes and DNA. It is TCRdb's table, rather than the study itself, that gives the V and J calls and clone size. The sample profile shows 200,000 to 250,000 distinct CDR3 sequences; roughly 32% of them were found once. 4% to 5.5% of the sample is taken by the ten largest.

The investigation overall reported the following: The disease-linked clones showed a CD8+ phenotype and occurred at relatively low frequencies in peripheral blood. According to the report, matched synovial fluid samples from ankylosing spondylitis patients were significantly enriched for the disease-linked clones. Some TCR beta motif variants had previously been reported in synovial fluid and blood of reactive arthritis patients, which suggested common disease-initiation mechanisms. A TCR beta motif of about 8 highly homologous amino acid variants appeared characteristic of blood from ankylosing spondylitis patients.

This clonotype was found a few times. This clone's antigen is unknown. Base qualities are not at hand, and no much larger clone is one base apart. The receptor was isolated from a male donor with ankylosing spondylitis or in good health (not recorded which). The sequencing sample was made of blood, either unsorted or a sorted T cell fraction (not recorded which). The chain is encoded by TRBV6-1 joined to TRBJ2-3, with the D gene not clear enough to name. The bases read TGTGCCTCGGAACTCGTCGATACGCAGTATTTT. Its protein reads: CASELVDTQYF.